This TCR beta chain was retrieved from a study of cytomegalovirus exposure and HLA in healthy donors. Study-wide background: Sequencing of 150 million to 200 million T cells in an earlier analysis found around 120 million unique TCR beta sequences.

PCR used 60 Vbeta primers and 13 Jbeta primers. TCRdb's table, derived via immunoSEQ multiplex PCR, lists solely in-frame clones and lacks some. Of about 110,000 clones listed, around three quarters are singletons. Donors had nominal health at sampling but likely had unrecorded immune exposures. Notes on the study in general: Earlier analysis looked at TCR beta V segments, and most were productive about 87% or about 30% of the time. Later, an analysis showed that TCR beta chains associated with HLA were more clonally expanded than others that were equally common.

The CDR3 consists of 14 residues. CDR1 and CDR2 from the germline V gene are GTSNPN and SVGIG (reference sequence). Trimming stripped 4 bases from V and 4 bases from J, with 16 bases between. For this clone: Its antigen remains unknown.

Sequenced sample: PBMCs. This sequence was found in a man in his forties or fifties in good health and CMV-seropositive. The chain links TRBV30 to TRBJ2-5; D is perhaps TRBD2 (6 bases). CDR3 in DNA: TGTGCCTGGAATCTCGGGACTCCGGGAGAGACCCAGTACTTC. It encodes CAWNLGTPGETQYF.